These 7 T cell receptor beta chains came from one sample sequenced in a study of T cells in Graves' hyperthyroidism and ophthalmopathy. Amplification of TCR beta CDR3 regions used RNA as the template. HTBI primers were the set used in a first-round RT-PCR of the TCR CDR3. TCRdb independently ran MiXCR on the multiplex PCR reads; one entry per CDR3 protein. Among 400,000 to 550,000 distinct CDR3 sequences listed, around an eighth were seen once. The sequencing input was blood. These receptors were collected from a young woman with Graves' hyperthyroidism.

In its sample, this clonotype was seen many times. This chain joins TRBV9 and TRBJ2-3, with D possibly TRBD2 on 5 matching bases. The CDR3 length is 14 residues. Trimming pared 6 bases from V and 2 bases from J, leaving 13 bases between. Germline V gene lookup returns CDR1 SGDLS and CDR2 YYNGEE. The CDR3 is CASNEGSDTDTQYF. CDR3 sequence (DNA): TGTGCCAGCAACGAGGGTTCTGACACAGATACGCAGTATTTT.

This clonotype occurred many times. The chain is built from TRBV12-3 or TRBV12-4 and TRBJ2-1, with TRBD2 matching over 7 bases. This CDR3 is built from 15 residues. V lost 5 bases, J lost 4 bases, and 8 bases stayed unmatched. CDR3 in amino acids: CASSASSGGYNEQFF. For the CDR3, the DNA is TGTGCCAGCAGTGCATCTAGCGGAGGATACAATGAGCAGTTCTTC.

The chain is built from TRBV5-1 and TRBJ2-4; 12 bases map to TRBD2. The CDR3 loop spans 14 amino acids. Germline V gene data show CDR1 as SGHRS and CDR2 as YFSETQ. With 3 bases clipped from V and 7 bases from J, the junction kept 2 bases outside the gene matches. Here the CDR3 DNA reads TGCGCCAGCAGCTCAGGACTAGCGGGGAACATTCAGTACTTC. The encoded protein is CASSSGLAGNIQYF.

This clonotype was detected only a few times. The chain is built from TRBV12-5 and TRBJ2-2; D is tentatively TRBD1 or TRBD2 (5 bases each). Trimming took 5 bases from V and 3 from J, leaving 16 bases between them. Germline V gene lookup returns CDR1 LGHNT and CDR2 FRNRAP. The CDR3 totals 16 residues. The CDR3 is CASGIPGSAYTGELFF. The CDR3 DNA reads TGTGCTAGTGGTATCCCAGGGAGCGCCTACACCGGGGAGCTGTTTTTT.

In this sample, this clonotype turned up a few times. The chain recombines TRBV5-1 with TRBJ1-1; the D gene is possibly TRBD1 (5 bases). The CDR3 spans 13 residues. Germline CDR1 SGHRS, CDR2 YFSETQ. V was trimmed by 4 bases and J by 8 bases, leaving 15 bases between them. The CDR3 spells CASSLPGGQEAFF. CDR3 in DNA: TGCGCCAGCAGCCTACCGGGGGGTCAGGAAGCTTTCTTT.

This clonotype was seen ten or more times. The chain employs TRBV11-2 and TRBJ2-1; the D is unclear. With 5 bases removed from V and 1 base from J, the gap between germline ends came to 15 bases. Germline V gives CDR1 SGHAT, CDR2 FQNNGV. There are 16 residues in the CDR3. CDR3 coding DNA: TGTGCCAGCAGCCCCCGGTCCGTCGGGTCCTACAATGAGCAGTTCTTC. Protein product: CASSPRSVGSYNEQFF.

This clonotype was found many times. The rearrangement links TRBV7-8 to TRBJ2-1; TRBD2 agrees at 7 bases. Germline V gene data show CDR1 as SGHVS and CDR2 as FQNEAQ. CDR3 length equals 16 residues. The junction had 10 bases not matched to a gene; V was cut back by 0 bases and J by 8 bases. CDR3 coding DNA: TGTGCCAGCAGCTTAGCGGGTGGGAGGGCCTTCTATGAGCAGTTCTTC. Its translation: CASSLAGGRAFYEQFF.